This entry is about one T cell receptor beta chain. This sample is drawn from a study of T cell responses to AZD1222 COVID-19 vaccine. Generated by immunoSEQ multiplex PCR, the TCRdb table keeps only in-frame clones and is missing some. The sample lists about 85,000 clones, about nine tenths occurring once. The CDR3 loop spans 15 amino acids. The J segment lost 8 bases and the V segment lost 4 bases, leaving 9 bases of the junction unmatched. Per germline, CDR1 MNHNY and CDR2 SVGAGI (reference sequence). The sample consisted of peripheral blood, taken on day 0 of AZD1222 vaccination. This chain uses TRBV6-6 with TRBJ2-2; 8 positions agree with TRBD1. The sequence was obtained from an adult in good health. CDR3 sequence (DNA): TGTGCCAGCAGTTTCATCGGACAGGGCATGGGGGAGCTGTTTTTT. Its translation: CASSFIGQGMGELFF.